This T cell receptor beta chain is drawn from a study of blood T cell repertoires in COVID-19. As for the study in general: In each case, the material was cDNA or gDNA derived from T cells, B-cell-depleted T cells, or PBMCs.

The ends were cut back, 3 bases at V and 5 bases at J, with 8 bases in the middle. The CDR3 length is 14 residues. The V gene's germline CDR1 is SEHNR and CDR2 FQNEAQ (reference sequence). Sequencing used immunoSEQ multiplex PCR; TCRdb keeps in-frame clones, though not all of them. The sample shows about 87,000 clones, 70% to 90% of them seen only once. Material for sequencing was peripheral blood. This rearrangement joins TRBV7-9 to TRBJ1-6; D gene ambiguous. This sequence was found in a human donor with acute or convalescent COVID-19. The donor label of this sample is uncertain. The CDR3 is CASSFEGNNSPLHF. CDR3 DNA sequence: TGTGCCAGCAGCTTCGAGGGAAATAATTCACCCCTCCACTTT.